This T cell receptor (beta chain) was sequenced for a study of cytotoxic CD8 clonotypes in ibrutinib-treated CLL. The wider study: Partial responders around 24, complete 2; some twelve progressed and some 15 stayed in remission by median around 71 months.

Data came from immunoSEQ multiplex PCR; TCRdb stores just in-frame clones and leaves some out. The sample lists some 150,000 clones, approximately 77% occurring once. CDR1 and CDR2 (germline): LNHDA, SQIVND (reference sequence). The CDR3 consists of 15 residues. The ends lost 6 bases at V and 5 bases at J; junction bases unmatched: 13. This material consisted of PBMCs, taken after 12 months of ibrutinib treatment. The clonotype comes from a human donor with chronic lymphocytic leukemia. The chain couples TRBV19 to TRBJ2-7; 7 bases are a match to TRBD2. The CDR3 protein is CASREEGGTHDEQYF. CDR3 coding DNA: TGTGCCAGTAGGGAGGAGGGAGGGACCCACGACGAGCAGTACTTC. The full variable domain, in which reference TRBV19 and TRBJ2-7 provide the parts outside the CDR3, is DGGITQSPKYLFRKEGQNVTLSCEQNLNHDAMYWYRQDPGQGLRLIYYSQIVNDFQKGDIAEGYSVSREKKESFPLTVTSAQKNPTAFYLCASREEGGTHDEQYFGPGTRLTVT.